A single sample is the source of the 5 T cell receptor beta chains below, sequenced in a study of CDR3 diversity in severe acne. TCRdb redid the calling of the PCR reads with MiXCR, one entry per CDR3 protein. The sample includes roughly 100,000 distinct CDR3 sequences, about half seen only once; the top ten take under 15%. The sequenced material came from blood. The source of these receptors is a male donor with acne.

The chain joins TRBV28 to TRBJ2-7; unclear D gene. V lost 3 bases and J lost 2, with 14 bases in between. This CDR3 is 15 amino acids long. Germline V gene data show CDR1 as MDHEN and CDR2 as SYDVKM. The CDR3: CASSLVGRHPYEQYF. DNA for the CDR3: TGTGCCAGCAGTTTGGTAGGAAGGCACCCCTACGAGCAGTACTTC.

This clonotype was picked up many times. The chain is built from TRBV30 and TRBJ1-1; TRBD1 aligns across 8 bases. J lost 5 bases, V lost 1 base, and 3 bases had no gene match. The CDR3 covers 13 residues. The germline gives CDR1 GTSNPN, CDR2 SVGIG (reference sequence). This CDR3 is CAWSDTGGTEAFF. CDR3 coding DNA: TGTGCCTGGAGTGATACAGGGGGGACTGAAGCTTTCTTT. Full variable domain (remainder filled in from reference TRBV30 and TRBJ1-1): SQTIHQWPATLVQPVGSPLSLECTVEGTSNPNLYWYRQAAGRGLQLLFYSVGIGQISSEVPQNLSASRPQDRQFILSSKKLLLSDSGFYLCAWSDTGGTEAFFGQGTRLTVV.

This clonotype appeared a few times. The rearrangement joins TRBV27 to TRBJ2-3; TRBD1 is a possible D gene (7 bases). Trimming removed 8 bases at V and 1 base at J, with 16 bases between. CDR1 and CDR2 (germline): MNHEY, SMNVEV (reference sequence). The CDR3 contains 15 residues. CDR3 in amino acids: CASSEGGTGTDTQYF. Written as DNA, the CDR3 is TGTGCCAGCTCTGAAGGCGGGACAGGCACAGATACGCAGTATTTT.

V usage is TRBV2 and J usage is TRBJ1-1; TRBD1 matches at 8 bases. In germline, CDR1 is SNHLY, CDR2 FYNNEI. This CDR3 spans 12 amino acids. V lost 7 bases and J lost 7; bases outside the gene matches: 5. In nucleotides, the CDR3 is TGTGCCAGCACCAGGGGGCAAATTGAAGCTTTCTTT. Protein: CASTRGQIEAFF.

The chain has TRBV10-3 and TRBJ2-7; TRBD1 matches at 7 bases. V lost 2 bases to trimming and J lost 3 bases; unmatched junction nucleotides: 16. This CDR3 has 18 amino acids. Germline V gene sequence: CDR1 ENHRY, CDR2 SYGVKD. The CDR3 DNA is TGTGCCATCAGTGAGCCAGACAGGGTCCAAGGAGCTATCTACGAGCAGTACTTC. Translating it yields CAISEPDRVQGAIYEQYF.